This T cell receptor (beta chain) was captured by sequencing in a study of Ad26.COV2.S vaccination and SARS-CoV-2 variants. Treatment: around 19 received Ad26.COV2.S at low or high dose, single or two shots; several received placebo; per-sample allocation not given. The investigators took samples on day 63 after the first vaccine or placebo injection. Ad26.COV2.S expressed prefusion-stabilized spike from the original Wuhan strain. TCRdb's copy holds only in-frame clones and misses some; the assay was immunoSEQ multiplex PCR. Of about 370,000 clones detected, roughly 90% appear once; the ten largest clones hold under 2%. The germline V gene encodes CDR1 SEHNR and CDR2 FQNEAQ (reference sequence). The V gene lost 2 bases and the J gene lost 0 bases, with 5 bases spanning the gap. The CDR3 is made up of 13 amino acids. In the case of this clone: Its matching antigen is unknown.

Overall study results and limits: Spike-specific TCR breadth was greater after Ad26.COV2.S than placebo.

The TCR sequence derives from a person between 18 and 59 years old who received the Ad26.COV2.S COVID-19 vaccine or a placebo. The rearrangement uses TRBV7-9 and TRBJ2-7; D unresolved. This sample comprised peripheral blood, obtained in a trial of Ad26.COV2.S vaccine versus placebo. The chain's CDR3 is CASSLPSSYEQYF. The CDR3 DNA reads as TGTGCCAGCAGCTTACCGAGCTCCTACGAGCAGTACTTC.